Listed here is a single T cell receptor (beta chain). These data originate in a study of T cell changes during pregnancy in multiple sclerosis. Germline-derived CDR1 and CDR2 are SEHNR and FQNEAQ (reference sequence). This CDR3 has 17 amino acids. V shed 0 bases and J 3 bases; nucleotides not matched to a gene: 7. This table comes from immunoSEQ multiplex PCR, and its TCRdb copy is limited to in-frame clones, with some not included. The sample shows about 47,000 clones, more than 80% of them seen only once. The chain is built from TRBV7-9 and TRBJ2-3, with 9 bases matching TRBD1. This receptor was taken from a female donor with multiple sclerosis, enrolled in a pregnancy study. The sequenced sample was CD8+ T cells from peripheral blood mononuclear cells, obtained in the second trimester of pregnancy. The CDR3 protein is CASSLAKDRGWTDTQYF. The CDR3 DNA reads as TGTGCCAGCAGCTTAGCTAAGGACAGGGGCTGGACAGATACGCAGTATTTT.